One and the same sample provided the 27 T cell receptor beta chains below, sequenced in a study of CD8+ T cells in alopecia areata. RNA extraction was followed by reverse transcription into cDNA, which acted as the sequencing template. The protocol was immunoSEQ multiplex PCR, while the TCRdb copy is restricted to in-frame clones and leaves out a portion. The repertoire holds approximately 140,000 clones, with around 47% as singletons. Sequenced: CD4+ T cells sorted from blood. These receptors were taken from a human donor with alopecia areata.

The chain combines TRBV5-1 with TRBJ2-2; TRBD1 matches 7 bases. V trimming: 1 base; J trimming: 7 bases; junction bases outside the gene matches: 1. The CDR3 contains 13 residues. Germline V gene sequence: CDR1 SGHRS, CDR2 YFSETQ. In DNA form, the CDR3 reads TGCGCCAGCAGCTTGACAGGGGTCGGGGAGCTGTTTTTT. Amino acid sequence: CASSLTGVGELFF.

There are a few counts of this clone. The J gene is TRBJ1-2, the V gene TRBV25-1; D gene ambiguous. V was shortened by 7 bases and J by 4 bases, with 10 bases between the two germline ends. Looked up from germline, CDR1 is MGHDK and CDR2 is SYGVNS. The CDR3 extends over 12 amino acids. The CDR3 nucleotides read TGTGCCAGCAACATGCGGGGCTATGGCTACACCTTC. This sequence encodes CASNMRGYGYTF.

This clone was recorded a few times. The chain combines TRBV29-1 with TRBJ2-7, with 9 bases matching TRBD1. The V segment lost 7 bases and the J segment 5 bases; nucleotides outside the gene matches: 9. The CDR3 has 13 amino acids. CDR1 SQVTM and CDR2 ANQGSEA come from the germline V gene. The CDR3 loop is CSATGTGIHEQYF. CDR3 in DNA: TGCAGCGCAACCGGGACAGGGATCCACGAGCAGTACTTC.

The chain recombines TRBV29-1 with TRBJ2-7; 9 bases are shared with TRBD1. The germline V gene encodes CDR1 SQVTM and CDR2 ANQGSEA. The ends lost 7 bases at V and 1 base at J; junction bases unmatched: 5. The CDR3 is made up of 13 amino acids. The CDR3 DNA reads as TGCAGCGCGTCCGGGACAGGGTCCTACGAGCAGTACTTC. Translating gives CSASGTGSYEQYF.

V is TRBV11-2 and J is TRBJ2-5, with D unresolved. Germline V CDR1 and CDR2: SGHAT, FQNNGV. Trimming removed 3 bases at V and 1 base at J, with 6 bases between. CDR3 length: 13 residues. CDR3 nucleotide sequence: TGTGCCAGCAGCTTGTCCAGCCAAGAGACCCAGTACTTC. As protein: CASSLSSQETQYF.

V usage is TRBV29-1 and J usage is TRBJ2-5; 12 bases match TRBD2. Unmatched junction bases numbered 11, after V lost 7 bases and J lost 5 bases. There are 15 residues in the CDR3. The V gene's germline CDR1 is SQVTM and CDR2 ANQGSEA. Written as DNA, the CDR3 is TGCAGCGCCATGACTAGCGGGAGCGCCGTGGAGACCCAGTACTTC. This gives the protein CSAMTSGSAVETQYF. The variable domain in full, with the rest retrieved from reference TRBV29-1 and TRBJ2-5, is SAVISQKPSRDICQRGTSLTIQCQVDSQVTMMFWYRQQPGQSLTLIATANQGSEATYESGFVIDKFPISRPNLTFSTLTVSNMSPEDSSIYLCSAMTSGSAVETQYFGPGTRLLVL.

The chain uses TRBV27 and TRBJ2-6, with TRBD1 matching over 8 bases. Germline CDR1 reads MNHEY; CDR2 reads SMNVEV (reference sequence). The CDR3 is 18 amino acids. Trimming took 3 bases from V and 2 from J; bases not matched to a gene: 9. CDR3 in DNA: TGTGCCAGCAGTTTCCATGGGCAGGGGGCGCCTGGGGCCAACGTCCTGACTTTC. This codes for CASSFHGQGAPGANVLTF.

V and J are TRBV28 and TRBJ1-2; D not resolved. The germline gives CDR1 MDHEN, CDR2 SYDVKM. CDR3 length: 14 amino acids. Trimming took 5 bases from V and 0 from J, leaving 10 bases between them. CDR3: CASSNSGANYGYTF. The CDR3 coding sequence is TGTGCCAGCAGTAACAGCGGAGCTAACTATGGCTACACCTTC.

The chain has TRBV5-1 and TRBJ2-1; 11 bases are a match to TRBD2. The CDR3 sequence is 15 residues long. Germline V CDR1 and CDR2: SGHRS, YFSETQ. After removal of 0 bases from V and 6 bases from J, the junction contained 2 bases not matched to a gene. The CDR3 coding sequence is TGCGCCAGCAGCTTGGGACTAGCGGGGCCCAATGAGCAGTTCTTC. Protein: CASSLGLAGPNEQFF. Complete variable domain (other parts from reference TRBV5-1 and TRBJ2-1): KAGVTQTPRYLIKTRGQQVTLSCSPISGHRSVSWYQQTPGQGLQFLFEYFSETQRNKGNFPGRFSGRQFSNSRSEMNVSTLELGDSALYLCASSLGLAGPNEQFFGPGTRLTVL.

J is TRBJ1-1 and V is TRBV29-1; no clear D gene. V lost 4 bases to trimming and J lost 0 bases, with 12 bases between them. Germline V CDR1 and CDR2: SQVTM, ANQGSEA. The CDR3 loop spans 14 amino acids. CDR3 DNA: TGCAGCGTTGCGGTGGCGGGTATGAACACTGAAGCTTTCTTT. It specifies CSVAVAGMNTEAFF. The whole variable domain, filled in from reference TRBV29-1 and TRBJ1-1, reads SAVISQKPSRDICQRGTSLTIQCQVDSQVTMMFWYRQQPGQSLTLIATANQGSEATYESGFVIDKFPISRPNLTFSTLTVSNMSPEDSSIYLCSVAVAGMNTEAFFGQGTRLTVV.

The chain carries TRBV5-4 and TRBJ2-1, with D possibly matching TRBD2 (6 bases). CDR3 length equals 18 residues. The germline CDR1 and CDR2 sequences are SGHNT and YYREEE (reference sequence). V was shortened by 0 bases and J by 4 bases, with 20 bases between the two germline ends. CDR3 nucleotide sequence: TGTGCCAGCAGCTTGGCCGCTAGCGCGATGCGCTCGTACAATGAGCAGTTCTTC. The encoded protein is CASSLAASAMRSYNEQFF.

This clone was observed a handful of times. The V gene is TRBV30, the J gene TRBJ1-2, with 7 bases that match TRBD1. The junction had 11 bases not matched to a gene; V was cut back by 3 bases and J by 10 bases. CDR3 length: 13 residues. Germline values: CDR1 GTSNPN, CDR2 SVGIG (reference sequence). The CDR3 region is CAWSPQTGTSYTF. CDR3 coding DNA: TGTGCCTGGAGCCCCCAGACAGGGACTTCCTACACCTTC.

This clone was seen a few times. Other DNA sequences in the sample encode the same CDR3. V usage is TRBV5-4 and J usage is TRBJ2-2; D is undetermined. CDR3 length: 14 amino acids. V dropped 0 bases and J dropped 1 base, with 4 bases sitting between them. Germline lookup yields CDR1 SGHNT and CDR2 YYREEE (reference sequence). The CDR3 reads CASSLARNTGELFF. The CDR3 bases are TGTGCCAGCAGCTTGGCTAGGAACACCGGGGAGCTGTTTTTT.

This chain links TRBV4-1 with TRBJ2-6; 8 nucleotides match TRBD1. Germline V CDR1 and CDR2: MGHRA, YSYEKL. CDR3 length: 15 residues. V dropped 3 bases and J dropped 3; count of bases not matched to a gene: 1. CDR3 loop: CASSQTGVGANVLTF. CDR3 nucleotides: TGCGCCAGCAGCCAGACAGGGGTTGGGGCCAACGTCCTGACTTTC.

The chain joins TRBV5-1 to TRBJ2-7; no reliable D call. Germline V gene lookup returns CDR1 SGHRS and CDR2 YFSETQ. CDR3 length equals 14 residues. The ends were cut back, 4 bases at V and 2 bases at J, with 13 bases in the middle. The CDR3 bases are TGCGCCAGCAGCAGTGTGGTTGAACCCTACGAGCAGTACTTC. Encoded protein: CASSSVVEPYEQYF.

This clone occurred a few times. The J gene is TRBJ2-1, the V gene TRBV4-1; D is undetermined. Germline V gene lookup returns CDR1 MGHRA and CDR2 YSYEKL. V lost 3 bases and J 10 bases, leaving 7 bases between the germline ends. This CDR3 spans 11 amino acids. This CDR3 reads CASSQGTEQFF. The CDR3 DNA sequence: TGCGCCAGCAGCCAGGGTACCGAGCAGTTCTTC.

This clone was counted only a few times. J is TRBJ1-2 and V is TRBV27; possibly TRBD1 for D (6 bases). The germline V and J ends were trimmed by 8 bases and 7 bases, with 20 bases remaining between them. Germline values: CDR1 MNHEY, CDR2 SMNVEV (reference sequence). The CDR3 length is 14 residues. CDR3 residues: CASRPWGREGGYTF. The DNA of the CDR3 is TGTGCCAGCCGGCCCTGGGGGCGGGAAGGTGGCTACACCTTC.

The chain recombines TRBV30 with TRBJ1-2; 11 nucleotides line up with TRBD1. J was trimmed by 8 bases and V by 2 bases; bases with no gene match: 4. Germline assignment: CDR1 GTSNPN and CDR2 SVGIG (reference sequence). This CDR3 is built from 13 residues. The CDR3 reads CAWSLRTGGGYTF. For the CDR3, the DNA is TGTGCCTGGAGTCTCAGGACAGGGGGCGGCTACACCTTC.

The chain is built from TRBV29-1 and TRBJ2-5; a weak D match, TRBD1 (5 bases). This CDR3 is 14 amino acids long. The V gene lost 5 bases and the J gene lost 5 bases, with 18 bases spanning the gap. Germline V gene sequence: CDR1 SQVTM, CDR2 ANQGSEA. The CDR3 region is CSVLGGVGLETQYF. The CDR3 DNA sequence: TGCAGCGTTCTTGGTGGGGTGGGGCTGGAGACCCAGTACTTC.

This clone was counted only a few times. V usage is TRBV27 and J usage is TRBJ2-7, with 9 bases identical to TRBD2. There are 14 residues in the CDR3. V lost 9 bases to trimming and J lost 5 bases; unmatched junction nucleotides: 11. Germline assignment: CDR1 MNHEY and CDR2 SMNVEV (reference sequence). The CDR3 DNA sequence: TGTGCCAGTAGAGACCTAGCGGGATCTAACGAGCAGTACTTC. It codes for CASRDLAGSNEQYF.

This clone came up a few times. The chain combines TRBV29-1 with TRBJ1-2, with TRBD1 matching over 10 bases. CDR1 and CDR2 from the germline V gene are SQVTM and ANQGSEA. The CDR3 spans 14 residues. Losses at the gene ends were 7 bases for V and 6 bases for J; bases not matched to a gene: 11. The CDR3: CSASRGQGVDGYTF. DNA of the CDR3: TGCAGCGCGAGCCGAGGACAGGGGGTAGATGGCTACACCTTC.

The chain carries TRBV2 and TRBJ2-5, with 9 bases that match TRBD2. Trimming at V came to 6 bases and at J to 5 bases, leaving 13 bases not matched to a gene. CDR1 SNHLY and CDR2 FYNNEI come from the germline V gene. The CDR3 is 16 residues long. The DNA of the CDR3 is TGTGCCAGCAGCAGCTCCCGCGGGAGGGCCGTGGAGACCCAGTACTTC. It codes for CASSSSRGRAVETQYF.

This clone was detected a few times. The rearrangement links TRBV29-1 to TRBJ2-1; the D gene is possibly TRBD2 (6 bases). CDR3 size: 14 residues. Looked up from germline, CDR1 is SQVTM and CDR2 is ANQGSEA. V was shortened by 4 bases and J by 10 bases, with 20 bases between the two germline ends. This chain's CDR3 is CSVVLVGTYGEQFF. CDR3 sequence (DNA): TGCAGCGTTGTTTTAGTGGGGACTTACGGAGAGCAGTTCTTC.

This clone has more than one count but fewer than ten. The V call is TRBV30, the J call TRBJ2-1; D is uncertain. Germline-derived CDR1 and CDR2 are GTSNPN and SVGIG (reference sequence). V lost 6 bases and J lost 0, with 12 bases in between. The CDR3 spans 14 residues. DNA for the CDR3: TGTGCCTGTCCGACACAAAGCTCCTACAATGAGCAGTTCTTC. It yields the protein CACPTQSSYNEQFF.

This clone was observed a few times. This chain joins TRBV28 and TRBJ1-5; D call uncertain. V dropped 8 bases and J dropped 8 bases, with 19 bases sitting between them. The CDR3 runs to 14 residues. Germline lookup yields CDR1 MDHEN and CDR2 SYDVKM. The CDR3 loop is CASPGPGQVEPQHF. The CDR3 coding sequence is TGTGCCAGCCCAGGCCCGGGTCAAGTAGAGCCCCAGCATTTT. Supplemented by reference TRBV28 and TRBJ1-5, the full variable domain reads DVKVTQSSRYLVKRTGEKVFLECVQDMDHENMFWYRQDPGLGLRLIYFSYDVKMKEKGDIPEGYSVSREKKERFSLILESASTNQTSMYLCASPGPGQVEPQHFGDGTRLSIL.

This clone has a handful of counts. V usage is TRBV29-1 and J usage is TRBJ2-3, with TRBD2 identical over 8 bases. Germline assignment: CDR1 SQVTM and CDR2 ANQGSEA. Trimming cost V 7 bases and J 3 bases; bases outside gene matches: 9. The CDR3 contains 14 residues. This chain's CDR3 is CSARGGTDTDTQYF. The CDR3 coding sequence is TGCAGCGCTCGGGGGGGGACTGATACAGATACGCAGTATTTT.

The genes are TRBV28 and TRBJ2-5, with a possible D match to TRBD2 (5 bases). V was pared by 7 bases and J by 5 bases, with 8 bases between. Germline assignment: CDR1 MDHEN and CDR2 SYDVKM. This CDR3 spans 11 amino acids. In DNA form, the CDR3 reads TGTGCCAGCATCGGGGATGAGACCCAGTACTTC. Its translation is CASIGDETQYF.